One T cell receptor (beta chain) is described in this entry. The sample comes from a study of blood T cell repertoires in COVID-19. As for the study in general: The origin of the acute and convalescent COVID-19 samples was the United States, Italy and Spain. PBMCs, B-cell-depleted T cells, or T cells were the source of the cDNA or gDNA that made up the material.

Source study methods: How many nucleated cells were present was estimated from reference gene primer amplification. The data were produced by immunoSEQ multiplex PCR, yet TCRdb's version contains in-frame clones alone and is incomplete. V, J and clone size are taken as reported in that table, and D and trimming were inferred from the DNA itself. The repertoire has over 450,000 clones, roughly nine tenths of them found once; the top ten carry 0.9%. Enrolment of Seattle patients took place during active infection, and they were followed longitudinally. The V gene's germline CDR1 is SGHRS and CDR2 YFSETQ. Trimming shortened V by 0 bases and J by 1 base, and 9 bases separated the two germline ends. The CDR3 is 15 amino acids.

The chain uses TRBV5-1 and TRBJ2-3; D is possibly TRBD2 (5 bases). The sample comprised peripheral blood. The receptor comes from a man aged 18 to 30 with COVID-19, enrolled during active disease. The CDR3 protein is CASSLEGVGTDTQYF. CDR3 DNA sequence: TGCGCCAGCAGCTTGGAGGGAGTGGGCACAGATACGCAGTATTTT.